This T cell receptor (beta chain) is from a study of shared clonotypes between healthy human individuals. General study findings and limits: Rarefaction showed that sequencing of sorted subsets was incomplete (despite large depth). Some naive CD4 clonotypes, 5% to 5.5%, turned up in common across several donors.

The assay was immunoSEQ multiplex PCR, and TCRdb's table has in-frame clones only and misses some. In the table there are 2 million to 2.5 million clones, over 85% of which are singletons. CD4+ cells underwent separation, giving CD45RA+ naive and CD45RA-negative memory subsets. This clone was recorded only once. Its antigen is currently unknown. The sequenced sample was naive CD4+ T cells from PBMCs. Documented subset: CD45RA+ positively selected. This receptor was taken from a man aged 18-30 years in good health. Some clones in this sample may be carry-over from other donors' samples.

CDR3 in DNA: TGTGCCAGCAGCTCCAGGCGGGGGGAGAAGTTCTTC. Translating gives CASSSRRGEKFF. This chain connects TRBV7-3 to TRBJ2-1, with TRBD2 matching 8 bases. The CDR3 covers 12 residues. Germline lookup yields CDR1 SGHTA and CDR2 FQGTGA. V was clipped by 4 bases and J by 14 bases; unmatched bases: 7.